Listed below are T cell receptor beta chains from one sample, sequenced in a study of blood T cell repertoires in COVID-19. Only in-frame clones appear in the TCRdb table, and some are missing; sequencing was by immunoSEQ multiplex PCR. The sample yields some 100,000 clones, around 90% seen once. The sequencing sample was made of peripheral blood. The receptor source for this set is a woman aged 55-70 years with acute or convalescent COVID-19. Each CDR3 is given with its conserved first and last residue. Each record gives: CDR3 protein, CDR3 DNA, V gene, D gene, clone size, J gene. D genes are given only for firm matches. Clone size is shown for a subset of rows, as once, few, many or a class of expanded clone.

CASSLGGGNSGNTIYF,TGTGCCAGCAGCTTAGGAGGGGGAAACTCTGGAAACACCATATATTTT,TRBV7-9,-,-,TRBJ1-3
CASSYRGGQPEAFF,TGTGCCAGCAGTTACCGGGGGGGACAGCCAGAAGCTTTCTTT,TRBV6-5,TRBD1,-,TRBJ1-1
CASSLAVNTEAFF,TGTGCCAGCAGTTTGGCAGTAAACACTGAAGCTTTCTTT,TRBV12-3/TRBV12-4,-,-,TRBJ1-1
CASSIGWGNRGVNEQFF,TGTGCCAGCAGTATCGGATGGGGAAACAGGGGTGTCAATGAGCAGTTCTTC,TRBV2,TRBD1,few,TRBJ2-1
CASSSIARGEQFF,TGTGCCAGCAGCTCCATAGCCCGGGGGGAGCAGTTCTTC,TRBV7-8,-,-,TRBJ2-1
CASSESGRVANQPQHF,TGTGCCAGCAGTGAATCGGGCAGGGTGGCAAATCAGCCCCAGCATTTT,TRBV6-1,-,-,TRBJ1-5
CASSRSGRAGETQYF,TGTGCCAGCAGTCGTAGCGGGAGGGCCGGGGAGACCCAGTACTTC,TRBV6-5,TRBD2,-,TRBJ2-5
CASSAGLAGGFTHNEQFF,TGTGCCAGCAGCGCCGGACTAGCGGGAGGGTTTACCCACAATGAGCAGTTCTTC,TRBV9,TRBD2,-,TRBJ2-1
CASSFYRGTQETQYF,TGTGCCAGCAGCTTTTATAGGGGAACACAAGAGACCCAGTACTTC,TRBV11-2,-,once,TRBJ2-5
CASSCPPDSTYEQYF,TGTGCCAGCAGCTGCCCGCCGGACTCAACCTACGAGCAGTACTTC,TRBV12-1,-,once,TRBJ2-7